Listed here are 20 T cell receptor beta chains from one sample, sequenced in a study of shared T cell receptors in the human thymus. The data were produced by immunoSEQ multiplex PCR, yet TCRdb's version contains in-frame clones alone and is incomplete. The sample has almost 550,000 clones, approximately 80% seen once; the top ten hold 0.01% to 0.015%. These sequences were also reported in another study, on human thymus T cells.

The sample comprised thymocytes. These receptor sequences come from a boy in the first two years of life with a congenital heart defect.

The CDR3 DNA is TGCGCCAGCAGCCAAGATCTAACTGAAGCTTTCTTT. Translating it yields CASSQDLTEAFF. The chain is built from TRBV4-1 and TRBJ1-1; D not certain. Deletions cut 0 bases from V and 5 bases from J, with 4 bases between. Germline loops: CDR1 MGHRA, CDR2 YSYEKL. CDR3 length: 12 amino acids.

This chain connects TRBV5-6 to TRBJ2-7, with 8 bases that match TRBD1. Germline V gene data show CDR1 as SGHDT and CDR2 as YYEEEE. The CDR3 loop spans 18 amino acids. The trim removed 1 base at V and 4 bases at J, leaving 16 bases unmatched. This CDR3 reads CASSLLGQATERDYEQYF. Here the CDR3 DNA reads TGTGCCAGCAGCTTGCTGGGACAGGCCACCGAACGGGATTACGAGCAGTACTTC.

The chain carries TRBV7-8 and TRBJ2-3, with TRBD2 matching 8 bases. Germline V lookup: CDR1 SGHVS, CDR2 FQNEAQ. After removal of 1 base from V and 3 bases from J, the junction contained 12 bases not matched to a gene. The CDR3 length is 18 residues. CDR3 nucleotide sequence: TGTGCCAGCAGCTTAGTAGCTTTGGTAGCGGGGTGGACAGATACGCAGTATTTT. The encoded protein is CASSLVALVAGWTDTQYF.

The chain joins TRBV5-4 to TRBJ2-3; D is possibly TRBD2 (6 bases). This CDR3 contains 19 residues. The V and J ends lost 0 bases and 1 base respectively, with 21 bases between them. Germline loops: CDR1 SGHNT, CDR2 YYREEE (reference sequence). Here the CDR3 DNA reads TGTGCCAGCAGCTTGGGCCGGGAGAGGGGTCACGGTTGCACAGATACGCAGTATTTT. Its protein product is CASSLGRERGHGCTDTQYF.

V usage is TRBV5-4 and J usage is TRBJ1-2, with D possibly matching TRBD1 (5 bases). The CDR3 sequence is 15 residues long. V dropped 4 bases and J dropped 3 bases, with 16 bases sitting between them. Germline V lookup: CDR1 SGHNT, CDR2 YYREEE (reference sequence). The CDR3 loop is CASSMPLTEHYGYTF. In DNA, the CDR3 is TGTGCCAGCAGCATGCCACTGACAGAACACTATGGCTACACCTTC.

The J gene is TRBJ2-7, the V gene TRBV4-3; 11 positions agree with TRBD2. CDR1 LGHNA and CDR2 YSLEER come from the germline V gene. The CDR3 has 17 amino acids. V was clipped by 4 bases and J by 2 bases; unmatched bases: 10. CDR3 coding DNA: TGCGCCAGCAGCCGACTCACCGGGACTAGCGGTCCCTACGAGCAGTACTTC. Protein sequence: CASSRLTGTSGPYEQYF.

Written as DNA, the CDR3 is TGTGCCAGCAGCCCCTGGGCAGGGGAGTTAGCTAACTATGGCTACACCTTC. Amino acids: CASSPWAGELANYGYTF. The gene calls are TRBV5-8 and TRBJ1-2; the D gene is possibly TRBD1 (6 bases). Germline V CDR1 and CDR2: SGHTS, YDEGEE. The V gene lost 4 bases and the J gene lost 0 bases, with 19 bases spanning the gap. The CDR3 totals 17 residues.

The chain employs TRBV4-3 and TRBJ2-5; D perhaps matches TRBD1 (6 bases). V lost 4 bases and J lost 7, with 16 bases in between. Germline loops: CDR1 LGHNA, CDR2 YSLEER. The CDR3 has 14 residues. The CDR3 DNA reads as TGCGCCAGCAGCCTCGAGACAGAAGGGGGGACCCAGTACTTC. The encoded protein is CASSLETEGGTQYF.

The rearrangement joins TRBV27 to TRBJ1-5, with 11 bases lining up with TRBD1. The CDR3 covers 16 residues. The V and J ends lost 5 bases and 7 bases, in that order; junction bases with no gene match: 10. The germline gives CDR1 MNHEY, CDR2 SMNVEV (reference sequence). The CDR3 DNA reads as TGTGCCAGCAGTACCCACGGACAGGGGGCGAACCAGCCCCAGCATTTT. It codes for CASSTHGQGANQPQHF.

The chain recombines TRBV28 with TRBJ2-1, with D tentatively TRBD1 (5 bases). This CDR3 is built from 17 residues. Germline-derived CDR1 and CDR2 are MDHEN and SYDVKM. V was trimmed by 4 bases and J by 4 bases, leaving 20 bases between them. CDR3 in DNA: TGTGCCAGCAGTTGTGGCGTTAGGGGCCTTTCTTACAATGAGCAGTTCTTC. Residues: CASSCGVRGLSYNEQFF.

DNA for the CDR3: TGTGCCAGCAGTTTAAATCGTAGCACAGATACGCAGTATTTT. This translates into CASSLNRSTDTQYF. The rearrangement uses TRBV27 and TRBJ2-3; D unresolved. This CDR3 comprises 14 residues. In germline, CDR1 is MNHEY, CDR2 SMNVEV (reference sequence). Trimming shortened V by 2 bases and J by 0 bases, and 6 bases separated the two germline ends.

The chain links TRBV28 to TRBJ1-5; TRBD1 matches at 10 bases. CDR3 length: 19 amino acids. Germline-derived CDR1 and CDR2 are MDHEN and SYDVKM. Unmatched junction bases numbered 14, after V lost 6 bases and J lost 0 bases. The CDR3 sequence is CASRSPGTGVSYSNQPQHF. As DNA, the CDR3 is TGTGCCAGCAGATCCCCCGGGACAGGGGTTTCCTATAGCAATCAGCCCCAGCATTTT.

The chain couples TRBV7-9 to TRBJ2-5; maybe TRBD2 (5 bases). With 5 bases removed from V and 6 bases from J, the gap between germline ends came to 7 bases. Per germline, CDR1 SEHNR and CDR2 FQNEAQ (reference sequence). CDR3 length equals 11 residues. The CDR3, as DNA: TGTGCCAGCAGCCAGACTAAGACCCAGTACTTC. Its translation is CASSQTKTQYF.

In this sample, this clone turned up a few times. The CDR3 is CASSPGQGAQETQYF. CDR3 DNA sequence: TGTGCCAGCTCACCCGGACAGGGAGCCCAAGAGACCCAGTACTTC. V gene TRBV18 combines with J gene TRBJ2-5; TRBD1 matches 8 bases. The J segment lost 1 base and the V segment lost 3 bases, leaving 4 bases of the junction unmatched. This CDR3 is built from 15 residues. The V gene's germline CDR1 is KGHSH and CDR2 LQKENI.

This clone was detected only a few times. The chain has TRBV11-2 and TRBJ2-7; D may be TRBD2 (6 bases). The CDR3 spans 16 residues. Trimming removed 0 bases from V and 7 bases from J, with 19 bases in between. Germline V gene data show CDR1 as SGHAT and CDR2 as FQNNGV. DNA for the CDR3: TGTGCCAGCAGCTTAGAAGGCGGGATCCCCAATAGGGAGCAGTACTTC. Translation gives CASSLEGGIPNREQYF.

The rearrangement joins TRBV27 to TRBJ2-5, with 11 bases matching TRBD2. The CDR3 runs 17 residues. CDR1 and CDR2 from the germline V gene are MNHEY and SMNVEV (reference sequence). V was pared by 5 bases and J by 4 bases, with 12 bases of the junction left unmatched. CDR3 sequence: CASSLTISGRAVETQYF. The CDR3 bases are TGTGCCAGCAGTCTAACCATTAGCGGGAGGGCCGTAGAGACCCAGTACTTC.

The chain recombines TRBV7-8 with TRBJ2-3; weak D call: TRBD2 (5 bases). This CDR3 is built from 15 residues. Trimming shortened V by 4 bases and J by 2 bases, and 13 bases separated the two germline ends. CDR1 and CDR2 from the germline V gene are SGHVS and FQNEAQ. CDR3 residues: CASSSDGKYTDTQYF. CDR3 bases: TGTGCCAGCAGCTCTGACGGGAAGTACACAGATACGCAGTATTTT.

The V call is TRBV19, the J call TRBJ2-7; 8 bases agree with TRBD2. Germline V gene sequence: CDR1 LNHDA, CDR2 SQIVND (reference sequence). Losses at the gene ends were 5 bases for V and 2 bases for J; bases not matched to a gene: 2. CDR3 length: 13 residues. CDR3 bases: TGTGCCAGTAGTCACGGGGGGGCCTACGAGCAGTACTTC. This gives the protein CASSHGGAYEQYF.

The CDR3: CASSYGTPLNTGELFF. The CDR3, as DNA: TGTGCCAGCAGTTACGGGACTCCCTTGAACACCGGGGAGCTGTTTTTT. V is TRBV6-6 and J is TRBJ2-2; TRBD2 is a possible D gene (6 bases). CDR1 MNHNY and CDR2 SVGAGI come from the germline V gene (reference sequence). V was pared by 2 bases and J by 1 base, with 11 bases between. The CDR3 contains 16 residues.

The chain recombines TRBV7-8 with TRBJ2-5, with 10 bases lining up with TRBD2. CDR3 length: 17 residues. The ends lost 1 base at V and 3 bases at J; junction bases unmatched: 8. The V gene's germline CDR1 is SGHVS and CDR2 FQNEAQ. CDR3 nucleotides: TGTGCCAGCAGCTTAGTTTTGTCTAGCGGGAGAGAAGAGACCCAGTACTTC. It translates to CASSLVLSSGREETQYF.